Sequencing of this TCR beta chain was carried out in a study of molecular identifiers for immune sequencing clone quantification. Both previously described methods and listed TCR primers were employed to make bulk TCR libraries. TCRdb called the PCR reads again in MiXCR, with one record for every CDR3 protein. Found here are 300,000 to 400,000 distinct CDR3 sequences, over 20% of them singletons; the top ten hold roughly 0.8%. The CD8+CD4-CCR7+CD45RA+ phenotype defined the sorted naive CD8 T cells. This clonotype was sampled from a human donor in good health. Some libraries in this study had Jurkat cell RNA spiked in. Sequencing was performed on naive CD8+ T cells from blood, with Jurkat cell RNA spiked in. Subset here: FACS-sorted CD8+CD4-CCR7+CD45RA+ naive T cells.

The CDR3 DNA follows: TGCAGCGTTGGGGGCGAGGGCACTGAAGCTTTCTTT. Translated, it gives CSVGGEGTEAFF. The V call is TRBV29-1, the J call TRBJ1-1; D possibly corresponds to TRBD1 (5 bases). The CDR3 contains 12 residues. Deletions cut 4 bases from V and 4 bases from J, with 10 bases between. CDR1 is SQVTM, CDR2 ANQGSEA, per germline.